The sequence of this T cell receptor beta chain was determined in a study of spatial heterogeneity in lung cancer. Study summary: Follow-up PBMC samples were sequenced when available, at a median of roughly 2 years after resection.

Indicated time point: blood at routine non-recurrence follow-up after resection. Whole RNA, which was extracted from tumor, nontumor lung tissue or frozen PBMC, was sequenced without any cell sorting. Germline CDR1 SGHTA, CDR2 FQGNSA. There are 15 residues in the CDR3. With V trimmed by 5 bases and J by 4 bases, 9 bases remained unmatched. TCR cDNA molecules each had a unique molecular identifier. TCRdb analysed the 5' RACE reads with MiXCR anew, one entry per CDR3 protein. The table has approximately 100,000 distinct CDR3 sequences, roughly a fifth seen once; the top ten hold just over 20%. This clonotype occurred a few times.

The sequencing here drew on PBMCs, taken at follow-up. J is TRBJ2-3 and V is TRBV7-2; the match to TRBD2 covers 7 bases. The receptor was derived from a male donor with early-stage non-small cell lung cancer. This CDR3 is CASSPRPRGADTQYF. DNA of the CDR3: TGTGCCAGCAGCCCACGCCCCCGGGGGGCAGATACGCAGTATTTT.